This T cell receptor (beta chain) appears in the sequencing data of a study of post-analysis software for immune sequencing data (dated by TCRdb to between 2014 and 2017). Study-level background: The recorded disease courses included relapsing-remitting, secondary progressive and progressive-relapsing multiple sclerosis, and some patients had no subtype annotation. A subset of samples was prepared in parallel using single-end sample barcoding, then pooled and co-amplified after Illumina adapter ligation. The multiple sclerosis patient repertoires were compared with roughly twelve previously published healthy control repertoires from donors aged roughly 6 to 27 years. Summary of the overall study and its limitations: Direct clustering with F measure showed strong co-clustering of samples prepared in the same batch, prompting a batch-effect correction. The control group was slightly older than the multiple sclerosis patient group. Compared with controls, multiple sclerosis patients had significantly lower normalized Chao1 diversity, a finding suggesting substantial peripheral T-cell clonal expansion. Patients showed significantly higher frequencies than controls for roughly 5 TRBV segments, among them TRBV5-6, TRBV5-1 and TRBV20-1.

To demonstrate the VDJtools post-analysis software, TCR beta repertoires were profiled from the peripheral blood of roughly 12 young patients with multiple sclerosis. The patients with multiple sclerosis were children and adolescents between roughly 6 and 16 years of age. Based on the germline V gene (reference sequence), the CDR1 and CDR2 sequences are SEHNR and FQNEAQ. At the junction V is shortened by 5 bases and J by 0 bases, with 20 bases in between. The CDR3 spans 18 residues, from the cysteine through the phenylalanine. Only the CDR3 DNA is retained, 54 bases long and in frame from the first base. The library was generated by PCR. Instrument used: Illumina HiSeq 2500. To reduce PCR and sequencing biases, unique molecular identifiers were incorporated into the TCR beta cDNA libraries. Approximately 500,000 cDNA molecules were obtained per 1 to 10 million input T cells, so each molecule approximated one T cell. The patient libraries were prepared and sequenced with the same protocol used for the earlier healthy control dataset. Within a given batch, samples were prepared together, multiplexed and sequenced on the same HiSeq lane. In the original analysis: Raw barcoded reads were processed with MIGEC, and single-read molecular identifier groups were discarded before consensus assembly and CDR3 extraction. VDJtools was used for post-analysis of the clonotype tables, and diversity was normalized by down-sampling every dataset to the size of the smallest sample. To correct batch-related cross-sample contamination, repertoire overlap clustering matched CDR3 amino acid sequences but not nucleotide sequences. TCRdb passed the public sequencing reads through fastp at Q25 and MiXCR, retaining productive beta sequences. A single entry per CDR3 protein holds the most common genes and DNA from its merged rows. The V and J calls follow TCRdb's processing rather than the paper's. The sample table contains some 690,000 distinct CDR3 sequences; only one count was recorded for 59% of them. The top ten clonotypes cover over 9% of the sample.

Concerning this clonotype: The clone's antigen remains unknown. No base-level quality is on record; no much larger clone is a single base apart.

The specimen sequenced was blood. This receptor was obtained from a girl aged 2-9 years with multiple sclerosis. Recombination linked TRBV7-9 to TRBJ2-1; no D gene can be assigned with confidence. The nucleotide sequence is TGTGCCAGCAGCCCCCGACCCCGGACCGCAAGCTCCTACAATGAGCAGTTCTTC. It codes for CASSPRPRTASSYNEQFF.